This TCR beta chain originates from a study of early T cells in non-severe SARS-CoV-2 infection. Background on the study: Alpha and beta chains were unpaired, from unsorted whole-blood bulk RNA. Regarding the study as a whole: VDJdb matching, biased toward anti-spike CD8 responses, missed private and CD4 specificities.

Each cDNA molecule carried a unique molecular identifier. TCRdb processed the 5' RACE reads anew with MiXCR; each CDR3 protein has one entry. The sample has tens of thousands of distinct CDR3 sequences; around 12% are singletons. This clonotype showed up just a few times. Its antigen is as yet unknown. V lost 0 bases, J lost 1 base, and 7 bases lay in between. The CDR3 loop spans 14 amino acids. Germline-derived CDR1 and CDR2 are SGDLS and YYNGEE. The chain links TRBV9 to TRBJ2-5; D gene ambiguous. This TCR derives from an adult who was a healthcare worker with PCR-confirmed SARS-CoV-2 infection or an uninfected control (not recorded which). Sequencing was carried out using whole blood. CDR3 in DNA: TGTGCCAGCAGCGTAGTCGGAGCCCAAGAGACCCAGTACTTC. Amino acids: CASSVVGAQETQYF. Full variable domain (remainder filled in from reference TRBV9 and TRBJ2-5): DSGVTQTPKHLITATGQRVTLRCSPRSGDLSVYWYQQSLDQGLQFLIQYYNGEERAKGNILERFSAQQFPDLHSELNLSSLELGDSALYFCASSVVGAQETQYFGPGTRLLVL.